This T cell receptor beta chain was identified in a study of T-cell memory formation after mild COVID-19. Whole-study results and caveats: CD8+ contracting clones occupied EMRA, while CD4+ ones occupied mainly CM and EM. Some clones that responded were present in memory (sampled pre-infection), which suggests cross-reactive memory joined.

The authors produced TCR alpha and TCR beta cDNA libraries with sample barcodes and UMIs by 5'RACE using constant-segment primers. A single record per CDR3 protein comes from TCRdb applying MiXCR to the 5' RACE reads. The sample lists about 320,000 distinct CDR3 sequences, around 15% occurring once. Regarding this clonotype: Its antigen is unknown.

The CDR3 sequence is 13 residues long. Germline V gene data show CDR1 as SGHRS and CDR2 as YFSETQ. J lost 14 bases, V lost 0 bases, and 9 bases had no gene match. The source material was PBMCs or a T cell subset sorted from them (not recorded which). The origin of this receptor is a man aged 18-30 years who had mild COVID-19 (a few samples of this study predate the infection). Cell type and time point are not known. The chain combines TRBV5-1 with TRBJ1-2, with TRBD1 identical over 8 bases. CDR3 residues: CASSLGDRLETTF. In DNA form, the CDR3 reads TGCGCCAGCAGCTTGGGGGACAGGTTAGAAACGACCTTC.